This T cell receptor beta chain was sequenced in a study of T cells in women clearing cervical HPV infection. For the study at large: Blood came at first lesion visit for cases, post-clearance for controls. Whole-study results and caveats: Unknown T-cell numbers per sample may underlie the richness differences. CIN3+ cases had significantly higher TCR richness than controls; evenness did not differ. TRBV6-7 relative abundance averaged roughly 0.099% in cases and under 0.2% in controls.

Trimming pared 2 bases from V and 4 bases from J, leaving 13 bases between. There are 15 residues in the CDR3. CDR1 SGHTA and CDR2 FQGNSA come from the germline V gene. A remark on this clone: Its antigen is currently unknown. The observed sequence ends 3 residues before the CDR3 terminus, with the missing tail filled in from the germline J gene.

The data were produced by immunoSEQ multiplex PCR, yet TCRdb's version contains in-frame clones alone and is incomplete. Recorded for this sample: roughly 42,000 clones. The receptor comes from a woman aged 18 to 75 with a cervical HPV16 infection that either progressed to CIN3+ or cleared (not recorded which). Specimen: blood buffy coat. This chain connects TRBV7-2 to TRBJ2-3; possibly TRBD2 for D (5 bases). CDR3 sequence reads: CASSLSSASPDTQYF. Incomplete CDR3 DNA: TGTGCCAGCAGCTTATCTTCCGCTAGCCCAGATACG. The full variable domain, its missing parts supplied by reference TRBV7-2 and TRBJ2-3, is GAGVSQSPSNKVTEKGKDVELRCDPISGHTALYWYRQSLGQGLEFLIYFQGNSAPDKSGLPSDRFSAERTGGSVSTLTIQRTQQEDSAVYLCASSLSSASPDTQYFGPGTRLTVL.